This entry concerns a single T cell receptor (beta chain). This sample was taken from a study of blood T cell repertoires in COVID-19. Profiling relied on immunoSEQ multiplex PCR, and the TCRdb table lists in-frame clones only, not all of them. Here the sample spans around 84,000 clones, roughly 77% being singletons. This CDR3 is built from 17 residues. The germline CDR1 and CDR2 sequences are LNHDA and SQIVND (reference sequence). Trimming removed 5 bases from V and 0 bases from J; junction bases left unmatched: 12. This sequence originates from a man over 45 with active or convalescent COVID-19. The specimen sequenced was peripheral blood. This chain links TRBV19 with TRBJ1-1, with 7 positions matching TRBD1. The CDR3 bases are TGTGCCAGTAGTCCCGACAGGGCCCCGATAATGAACACTGAAGCTTTCTTT. Its translation is CASSPDRAPIMNTEAFF.